This T cell receptor beta chain appears in the sequencing data of a study of T cell repertoires in ileal Crohn's disease. Time point specified: neoterminal ileum biopsy at postoperative endoscopy, about 6 months after surgery. Included were adult ileal or ileocolonic Crohn's patients indicated for ileocolonic resection. Sequenced by immunoSEQ multiplex PCR; TCRdb stores in-frame clones only, minus some. Among more than 50,000 clones listed, about 88% were seen once. Study findings and constraints: Compared with CD4 T cells, sorted CD8 cells carried more expanded clones.

Comment on this clone: No antigen is known for it.

The CDR3 covers 16 residues. Germline values: CDR1 LGHNA, CDR2 YSLEER. With V trimmed by 1 base and J by 1 base, 6 bases remained unmatched. This sequence originates from an adult with Crohn's disease. Sequenced sample: ileal tissue. This chain joins TRBV4-3 and TRBJ1-2, with TRBD1 matching 7 bases. Here the CDR3 reads CASSQVGDRINYGYTF. The CDR3, as DNA: TGCGCCAGCAGCCAAGTGGGGGACAGAATTAACTATGGCTACACCTTC.